Each of the 22 T cell receptor beta chains below was sequenced from the same sample in a study of T cells in localized non-small cell lung cancer. Sequencing was performed with immunoSEQ multiplex PCR; in TCRdb, only in-frame clones are kept and a portion is missing. Counted here are 4,000 to 5,500 clones, 32% occurring once; the ten biggest clones make up 9.5% to 15%. Sample: lung tumor tissue, taken before any cancer treatment. These receptors were collected from a male donor at least 60 years old with stage III lung adenocarcinoma.

This clone was counted a few times. The gene calls are TRBV9 and TRBJ2-1; TRBD2 might be the D (6 bases). From germline, CDR1 is SGDLS and CDR2 YYNGEE. Trimming cost V 0 bases and J 1 base, with 11 bases left between them. The CDR3 consists of 16 residues. The CDR3 region is CASSVDFGSSYNEQFF. In DNA, the CDR3 is TGTGCCAGCAGCGTAGACTTCGGGAGTTCCTACAATGAGCAGTTCTTC.

This clone was recorded a few times. The rearrangement links TRBV11-3 to TRBJ1-3; D is uncertain. V was cut by 3 bases and J by 1 base, with 10 bases left in between. In germline, CDR1 is SGHNT, CDR2 YENEEA. The CDR3 length is 15 residues. The CDR3 spells CASSLDARSGNTIYF. CDR3 bases: TGTGCCAGCAGCTTGGATGCCAGATCTGGAAACACCATATATTTT.

The V gene is TRBV29-1, the J gene TRBJ1-1, with a tentative D call TRBD1 (5 bases). The CDR3 loop spans 13 amino acids. V lost 4 bases and J 2 bases, leaving 11 bases between the germline ends. Germline assignment: CDR1 SQVTM and CDR2 ANQGSEA. In nucleotides, the CDR3 is TGCAGCGTTGTAAAGGGACCTAACACTGAAGCTTTCTTT. It yields the protein CSVVKGPNTEAFF.

This clone is categorized as medium-sized. This rearrangement joins TRBV11-3 to TRBJ1-2, with a tentative D call TRBD1 (5 bases). The V and J ends lost 3 bases and 8 bases respectively, with 16 bases between them. The CDR3 sequence is 14 residues long. From germline, CDR1 is SGHNT and CDR2 YENEEA. The CDR3 protein is CASSFGAGITGYTF. CDR3 coding DNA: TGTGCCAGCAGCTTCGGGGCGGGGATCACGGGCTACACCTTC.

The CDR3 DNA is TGTGCTAGTGGTTTTTCCGGGACTAGCGGGAGCTCCTACAATGAGCAGTTCTTC. Translating it yields CASGFSGTSGSSYNEQFF. This chain links TRBV12-5 with TRBJ2-1, with 14 bases identical to TRBD2. Germline V gene sequence: CDR1 LGHNT, CDR2 FRNRAP. This CDR3 has 18 amino acids. Trimming took 3 bases from V and 0 from J; bases not matched to a gene: 4.

In its sample, this clone was seen many times. This chain connects TRBV6-8 to TRBJ2-7; TRBD1 or TRBD2 may be the D gene (5 bases each). Trimming took 7 bases from V and 0 from J, leaving 16 bases between them. The CDR3 extends over 15 amino acids. CDR1 and CDR2 (germline): MNHGY, SAAAGT. The CDR3 protein is CASTVFPGLSYEQYF. The CDR3 DNA is TGTGCCAGCACTGTCTTTCCGGGGCTCTCCTACGAGCAGTACTTC.

This clone has a handful of counts. This chain links TRBV28 with TRBJ2-1; D ambiguous. The germline V gene has CDR1 MDHEN and CDR2 SYDVKM. Between the trimmed V and J ends, which lost 4 bases and 9 bases, there was a span of 10 bases. The CDR3 sequence is 12 residues long. The CDR3 reads CASSSSVGEQFF. CDR3 sequence (DNA): TGTGCCAGCAGTTCCAGCGTTGGTGAGCAGTTCTTC.

This clone was observed a few times. This chain connects TRBV9 to TRBJ1-1, with unresolved D. V was cut by 3 bases and J by 2 bases, with 8 bases left in between. Germline V gives CDR1 SGDLS, CDR2 YYNGEE. This CDR3 is built from 13 residues. CDR3 in amino acids: CASSGGVNTEAFF. CDR3 DNA sequence: TGTGCCAGCAGCGGGGGTGTTAACACTGAAGCTTTCTTT.

The chain employs TRBV30 and TRBJ2-4; the D gene is possibly TRBD2 (6 bases). The CDR3 spans 15 residues. With 2 bases removed from V and 1 base from J, the gap between germline ends came to 12 bases. The V gene's germline CDR1 is GTSNPN and CDR2 SVGIG (reference sequence). CDR3 in DNA: TGTGCCTGGAGTCCCGGCGGGACGGCCAAAAACATTCAGTACTTC. Translation: CAWSPGGTAKNIQYF.

This clone has a handful of counts. V usage is TRBV6-8 and J usage is TRBJ2-1; 8 bases are shared with TRBD2. V lost 6 bases, J lost 3 bases, and 7 bases stayed unmatched. Per germline, CDR1 MNHGY and CDR2 SAAAGT. The CDR3 is 15 amino acids. The CDR3 sequence: CASRSSGINYNEQFF. In nucleotides, the CDR3 is TGTGCCAGCAGGAGTAGCGGGATAAACTACAATGAGCAGTTCTTC.

In DNA form, the CDR3 reads TGCGCCAGCGAGGGGCGGGAAAACACCGGGGAGCTGTTTTTT. Translation: CASEGRENTGELFF. The chain combines TRBV10-2 with TRBJ2-2, with D possibly TRBD2 on 6 matching bases. V shed 8 bases and J shed 2 bases, with 12 bases lying between them. The germline V gene encodes CDR1 WSHSY and CDR2 SAAADI. The CDR3 runs 14 residues.

This clone was seen a few times. The chain combines TRBV10-3 with TRBJ1-5; D is uncertain. The V end lost 0 bases, the J end lost 6 bases, and 12 bases lay between the germline ends. The CDR3 totals 15 residues. CDR1 and CDR2 from the germline V gene are ENHRY and SYGVKD. The CDR3 DNA reads as TGTGCCATCAGTGAGTCGAGTTTAGTCAGTCAGCCCCAGCATTTT. Its protein product is CAISESSLVSQPQHF.

This clone has only a few counts. The V and J genes are TRBV11-3 and TRBJ2-7; TRBD1 matches at 10 bases. Germline values: CDR1 SGHNT, CDR2 YENEEA. The CDR3 covers 15 residues. Trimming removed 5 bases from V and 3 bases from J; junction bases left unmatched: 7. CDR3 region: CASSLRDRGNYEQYF. The CDR3 DNA reads as TGTGCCAGCAGCCTCCGGGACAGGGGTAACTACGAGCAGTACTTC. Based on the CDR3 plus reference TRBV11-3 and TRBJ2-7, the full variable domain is EAGVVQSPRYKIIEKKQPVAFWCNPISGHNTLYWYLQNLGQGPELLIRYENEEAVDDSQLPKDRFSAERLKGVDSTLKIQPAELGDSAVYLCASSLRDRGNYEQYFGPGTRLTVT.

The rearrangement links TRBV28 to TRBJ2-6; D possibly corresponds to TRBD1 (6 bases). The CDR3 is 15 residues long. CDR1 is MDHEN and CDR2 is SYDVKM in the germline V gene. The ends were cut back, 5 bases at V and 4 bases at J, with 12 bases in the middle. Written as DNA, the CDR3 is TGTGCCAGCAGTACCCGGACAGCCGGGGCCAACGTCCTGACTTTC. As protein: CASSTRTAGANVLTF.

The chain is built from TRBV29-1 and TRBJ2-1, with D tentatively TRBD1 or TRBD2 (5 bases each). Trimming left V 5 bases short and J 7 bases short, with 15 bases between. Germline V gives CDR1 SQVTM, CDR2 ANQGSEA. CDR3 size: 13 residues. This CDR3 reads CSVPGRKGNEQFF. The CDR3, as DNA: TGCAGCGTTCCGGGACGGAAAGGAAATGAGCAGTTCTTC.

This clone was seen a handful of times. The chain recombines TRBV28 with TRBJ2-1, with TRBD1 matching over 9 bases. This CDR3 is built from 15 residues. J lost 7 bases, V lost 2 bases, and 6 bases had no gene match. Per the germline V gene, CDR1 is MDHEN and CDR2 is SYDVKM. This CDR3 reads CASSLGGQGGNEQFF. For the CDR3, the DNA is TGTGCCAGCAGTTTAGGGGGACAGGGAGGTAATGAGCAGTTCTTC.

The chain recombines TRBV25-1 with TRBJ2-1; no definite D call. This CDR3 region has 12 residues. Trimming removed 3 bases at V and 13 bases at J, with 13 bases between. CDR1 and CDR2 from the germline V gene are MGHDK and SYGVNS. CDR3 in amino acids: CASSDSRIDQFF. The CDR3 DNA is TGTGCCAGCAGTGACTCTAGAATTGATCAGTTCTTC.

This chain links TRBV29-1 with TRBJ2-3; 9 bases are a match to TRBD2. The CDR3 length is 15 residues. Unmatched junction bases numbered 8, after V lost 6 bases and J lost 1 base. Germline V gene sequence: CDR1 SQVTM, CDR2 ANQGSEA. The CDR3 DNA follows: TGCAGCGTCGCTAATGTAGCGGGGGGCACAGATACGCAGTATTTT. This codes for CSVANVAGGTDTQYF.

V is TRBV28 and J is TRBJ2-1, with 14 bases aligning to TRBD2. Per germline, CDR1 MDHEN and CDR2 SYDVKM. V shed 4 bases and J 10 bases; nucleotides not matched to a gene: 9. There are 16 residues in the CDR3. The chain's CDR3 is CASSSPGLAGVGEQFF. The CDR3 DNA follows: TGTGCCAGCAGTTCACCGGGACTAGCGGGAGTCGGAGAGCAGTTCTTC.

The sample holds one count of this clone. The DNA for the CDR3 is TGTGCCAGCTCACCACTCTCTAGCGGGATCAGCGAGCAGTTCTTC. It is translated as CASSPLSSGISEQFF. The gene calls are TRBV18 and TRBJ2-1, with TRBD2 matching over 9 bases. The germline V gene has CDR1 KGHSH and CDR2 LQKENI. The CDR3 runs 15 residues. V lost 1 base to trimming and J lost 10 bases; unmatched junction nucleotides: 8.

This clone was detected a few times. The chain uses TRBV11-3 and TRBJ2-1; D ambiguous. V lost 3 bases and J lost 0, with 9 bases in between. The CDR3 is made up of 15 amino acids. CDR1 is SGHNT, CDR2 YENEEA, per germline. The CDR3 DNA is TGTGCCAGCAGCTTTTCCCAGAGCTCCTACAATGAGCAGTTCTTC. It is translated as CASSFSQSSYNEQFF.

This clone was seen a few times. The chain is built from TRBV9 and TRBJ1-1; 8 positions agree with TRBD1. The CDR3 spans 14 residues. V gave up 3 bases and J gave up 5 bases; unmatched junction bases: 6. Germline V gene lookup returns CDR1 SGDLS and CDR2 YYNGEE. The CDR3 region is CASSGRGQGTEAFF. CDR3 bases: TGTGCCAGCAGCGGCCGAGGACAGGGTACTGAAGCTTTCTTT. Variable domain in full (rest from reference TRBV9 and TRBJ1-1): DSGVTQTPKHLITATGQRVTLRCSPRSGDLSVYWYQQSLDQGLQFLIQYYNGEERAKGNILERFSAQQFPDLHSELNLSSLELGDSALYFCASSGRGQGTEAFFGQGTRLTVV.